Following are 2 T cell receptor beta chains from one sample sequenced in a study of cytomegalovirus exposure and HLA in healthy donors (dated by TCRdb to 2016 to 2017). Library generation was performed with the immunoSEQ multiplex PCR assay. A mixture of 60 forward primers for TCR Vbeta segments and 13 reverse primers for TCR Jbeta segments was used in the multiplex PCR. Not all clones reach the TCRdb copy of this immuneACCESS table, which keeps in-frame sequences only. Checked studies attribute under half of the gap to unresolved V genes and leave the rest unexplained. The sample table shows 310,000 or so clones, and approximately 90% are seen once. The ten largest account for about 2% of the sample. The sequencing sample was made of PBMCs. These receptors were obtained from a young woman in good health and CMV-seronegative.

A few counts support this clone. The chain has TRBV7-3 and TRBJ2-1; 10 bases agree with TRBD2. The V segment lost 5 bases and the J segment 7 bases; nucleotides outside the gene matches: 11. The CDR3 sequence is 16 residues long. Germline values: CDR1 SGHTA, CDR2 FQGTGA. The CDR3 nucleotides are TGTGCCAGCAGCACCTCAAGCGGGGGGGGACAGAATGAGCAGTTCTTC. Residues: CASSTSSGGGQNEQFF.

The genes are TRBV6-5 and TRBJ2-1, with D unclear. The V gene lost 4 bases and the J gene lost 13 bases, with 17 bases spanning the gap. The CDR3 extends over 13 amino acids. Germline lookup yields CDR1 MNHEY and CDR2 SVGAGI. CDR3 protein: CASSSLGWATQFF. The CDR3 coding sequence is TGTGCCAGCAGTTCGCTCGGTTGGGCCACTCAGTTCTTC.